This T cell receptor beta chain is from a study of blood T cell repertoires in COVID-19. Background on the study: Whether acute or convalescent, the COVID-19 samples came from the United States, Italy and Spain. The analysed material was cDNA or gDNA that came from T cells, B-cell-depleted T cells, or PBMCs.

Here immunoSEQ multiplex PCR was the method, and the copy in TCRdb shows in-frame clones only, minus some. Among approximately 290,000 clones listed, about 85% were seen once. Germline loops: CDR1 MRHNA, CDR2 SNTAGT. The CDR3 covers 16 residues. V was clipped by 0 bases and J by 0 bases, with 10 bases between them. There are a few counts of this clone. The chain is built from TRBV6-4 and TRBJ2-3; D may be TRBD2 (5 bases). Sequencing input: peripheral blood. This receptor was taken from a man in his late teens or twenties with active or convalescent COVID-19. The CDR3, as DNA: TGTGCCAGCAGTGACTCTTACGGGATGAGCACAGATACGCAGTATTTT. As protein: CASSDSYGMSTDTQYF.